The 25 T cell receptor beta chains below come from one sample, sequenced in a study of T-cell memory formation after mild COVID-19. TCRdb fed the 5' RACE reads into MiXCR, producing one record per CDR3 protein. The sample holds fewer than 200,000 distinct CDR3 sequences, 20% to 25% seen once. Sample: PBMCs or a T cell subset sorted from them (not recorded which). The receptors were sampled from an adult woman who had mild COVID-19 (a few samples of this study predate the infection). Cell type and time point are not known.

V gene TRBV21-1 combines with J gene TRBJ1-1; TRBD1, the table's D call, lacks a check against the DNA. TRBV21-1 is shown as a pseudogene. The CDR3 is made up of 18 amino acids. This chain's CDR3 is CASTRCHYGGTENTEAFF. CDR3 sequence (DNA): TGTGCCAGCACACGATGCCACTACGGGGGGACAGAGAACACTGAAGCTTTCTTT.

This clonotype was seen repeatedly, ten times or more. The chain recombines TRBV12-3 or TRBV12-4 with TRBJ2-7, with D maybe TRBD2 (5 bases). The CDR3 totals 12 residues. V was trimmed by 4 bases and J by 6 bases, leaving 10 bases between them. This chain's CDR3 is CASSSTGVEQYF. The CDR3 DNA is TGTGCCAGCAGTTCCACCGGGGTCGAGCAGTACTTC.

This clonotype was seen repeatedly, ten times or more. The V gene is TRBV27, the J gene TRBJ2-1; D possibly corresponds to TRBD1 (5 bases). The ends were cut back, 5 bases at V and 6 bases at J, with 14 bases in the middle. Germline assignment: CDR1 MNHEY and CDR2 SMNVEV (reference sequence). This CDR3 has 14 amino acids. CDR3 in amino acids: CASSPLLRGNEQFF. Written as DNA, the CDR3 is TGTGCCAGCAGTCCCCTCCTTAGGGGCAATGAGCAGTTCTTC.

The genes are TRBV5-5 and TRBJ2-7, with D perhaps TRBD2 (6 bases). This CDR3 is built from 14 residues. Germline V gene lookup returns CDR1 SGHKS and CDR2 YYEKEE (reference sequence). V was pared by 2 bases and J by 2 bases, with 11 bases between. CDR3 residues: CASSFGAGPYEQYF. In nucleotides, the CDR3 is TGTGCCAGCAGCTTCGGAGCGGGCCCCTACGAGCAGTACTTC.

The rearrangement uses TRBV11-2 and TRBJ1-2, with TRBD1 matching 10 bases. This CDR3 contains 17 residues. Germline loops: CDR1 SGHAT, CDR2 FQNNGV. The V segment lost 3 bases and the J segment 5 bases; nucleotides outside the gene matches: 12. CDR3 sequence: CASSFLGTGEKGYGYTF. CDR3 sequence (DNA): TGTGCCAGCAGCTTCCTGGGGACAGGGGAAAAGGGTTATGGCTACACCTTC.

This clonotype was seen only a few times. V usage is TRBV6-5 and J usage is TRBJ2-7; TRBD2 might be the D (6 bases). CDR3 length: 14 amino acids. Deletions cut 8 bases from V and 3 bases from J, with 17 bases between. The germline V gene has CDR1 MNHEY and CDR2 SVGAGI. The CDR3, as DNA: TGTGCCAGCCGCTCGCCTGGAGGGAACTACGAGCAGTACTTC. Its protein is CASRSPGGNYEQYF.

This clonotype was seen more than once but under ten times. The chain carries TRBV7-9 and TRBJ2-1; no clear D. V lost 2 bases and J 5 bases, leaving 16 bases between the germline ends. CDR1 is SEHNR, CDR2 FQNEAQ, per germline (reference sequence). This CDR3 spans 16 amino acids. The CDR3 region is CASSLLSSAPNNEQFF. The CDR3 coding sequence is TGTGCCAGCAGCTTACTTAGCTCTGCCCCAAACAATGAGCAGTTCTTC.

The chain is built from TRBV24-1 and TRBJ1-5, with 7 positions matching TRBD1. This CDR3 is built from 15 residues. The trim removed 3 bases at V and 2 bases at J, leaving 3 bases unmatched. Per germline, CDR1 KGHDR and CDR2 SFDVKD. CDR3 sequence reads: CATSDGQGGNQPQHF. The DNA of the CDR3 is TGTGCCACCAGTGATGGGCAGGGGGGCAATCAGCCCCAGCATTTT.

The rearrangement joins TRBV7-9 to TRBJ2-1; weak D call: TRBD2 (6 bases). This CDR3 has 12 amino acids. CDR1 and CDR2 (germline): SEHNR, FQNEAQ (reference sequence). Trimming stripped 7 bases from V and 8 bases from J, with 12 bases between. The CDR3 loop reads CASTTSYDEQFF. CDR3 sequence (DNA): TGTGCCAGCACCACTAGCTATGATGAGCAGTTCTTC.

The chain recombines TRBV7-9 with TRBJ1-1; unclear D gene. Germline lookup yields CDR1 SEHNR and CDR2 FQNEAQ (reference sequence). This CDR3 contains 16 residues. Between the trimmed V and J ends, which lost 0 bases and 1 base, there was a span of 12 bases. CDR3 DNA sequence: TGTGCCAGCAGCTTAGCCCCCGGGTCGGCGAACACTGAAGCTTTCTTT. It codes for CASSLAPGSANTEAFF.

CDR3 sequence (DNA): TGTGCCAGCAGCTCCTCAGGGGATCGGGGTGGCTACACCTTC. Translation gives CASSSSGDRGGYTF. V gene TRBV7-9 combines with J gene TRBJ1-2; D is perhaps TRBD1 (6 bases). Trimming took 4 bases from V and 7 from J, leaving 16 bases between them. Germline V gives CDR1 SEHNR, CDR2 FQNEAQ (reference sequence). This CDR3 has 14 residues.

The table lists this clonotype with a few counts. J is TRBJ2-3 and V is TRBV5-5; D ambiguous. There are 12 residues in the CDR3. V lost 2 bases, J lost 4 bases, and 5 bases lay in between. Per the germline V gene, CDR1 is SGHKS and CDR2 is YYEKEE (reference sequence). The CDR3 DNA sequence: TGTGCCAGCAGCTTTGAGTCAGATACGCAGTATTTT. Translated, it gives CASSFESDTQYF.

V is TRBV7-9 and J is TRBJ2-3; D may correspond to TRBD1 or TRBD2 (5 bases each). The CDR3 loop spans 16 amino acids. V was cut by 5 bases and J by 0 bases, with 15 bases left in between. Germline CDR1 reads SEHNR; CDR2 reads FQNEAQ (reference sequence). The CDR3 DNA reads TGTGCCAGCAGCCTCCCTAGTGGGGGTAGCACAGATACGCAGTATTTT. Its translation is CASSLPSGGSTDTQYF.

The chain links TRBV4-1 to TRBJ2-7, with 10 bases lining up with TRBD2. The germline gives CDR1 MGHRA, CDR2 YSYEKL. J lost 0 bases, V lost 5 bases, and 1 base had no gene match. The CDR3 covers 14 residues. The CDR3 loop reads CASSSSGSSYEQYF. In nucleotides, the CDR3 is TGCGCCAGCAGCTCTAGCGGGAGCTCCTACGAGCAGTACTTC.

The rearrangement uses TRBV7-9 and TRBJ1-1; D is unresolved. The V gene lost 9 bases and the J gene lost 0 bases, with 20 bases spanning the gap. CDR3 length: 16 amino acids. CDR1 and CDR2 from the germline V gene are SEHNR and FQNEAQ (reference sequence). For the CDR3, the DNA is TGTGCCAGGGGGAGTCCCCTAGTGCCATTGAACACTGAAGCTTTCTTT. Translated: CARGSPLVPLNTEAFF.

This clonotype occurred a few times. CDR3 sequence: CAISDEGGFYEQYF. The CDR3, as DNA: TGTGCCATCAGTGATGAGGGGGGGTTCTACGAGCAGTACTTC. This chain uses TRBV10-3 with TRBJ2-7; perhaps TRBD2 as D (7 bases). CDR1 is ENHRY and CDR2 is SYGVKD in the germline V gene. V was trimmed by 3 bases and J by 3 bases, leaving 12 bases between them. This CDR3 region has 14 residues.

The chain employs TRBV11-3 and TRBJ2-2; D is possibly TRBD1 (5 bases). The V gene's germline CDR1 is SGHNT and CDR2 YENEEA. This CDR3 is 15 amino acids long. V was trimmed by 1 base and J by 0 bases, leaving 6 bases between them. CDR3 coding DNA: TGTGCCAGCAGCTTAGGGACAACGAACACCGGGGAGCTGTTTTTT. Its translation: CASSLGTTNTGELFF.

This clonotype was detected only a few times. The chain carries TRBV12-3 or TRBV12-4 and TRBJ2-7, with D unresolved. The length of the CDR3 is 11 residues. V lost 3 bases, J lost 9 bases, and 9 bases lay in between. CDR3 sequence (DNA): TGTGCCAGCAGTTTGGGGTCAAGGCAGTACTTC. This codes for CASSLGSRQYF.

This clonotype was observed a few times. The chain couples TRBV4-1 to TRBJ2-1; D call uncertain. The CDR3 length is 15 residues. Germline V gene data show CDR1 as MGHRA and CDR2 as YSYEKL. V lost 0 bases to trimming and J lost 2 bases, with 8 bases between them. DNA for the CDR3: TGCGCCAGCAGCCAAGAGGGTAGAGCCTACAATGAGCAGTTCTTC. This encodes CASSQEGRAYNEQFF.

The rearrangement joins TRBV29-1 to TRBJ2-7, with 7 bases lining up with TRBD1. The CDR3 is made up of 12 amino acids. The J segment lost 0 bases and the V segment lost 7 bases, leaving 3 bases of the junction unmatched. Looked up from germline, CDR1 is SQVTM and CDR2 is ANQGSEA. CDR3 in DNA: TGCAGCGGGGGACAGAGCTCCTACGAGCAGTACTTC. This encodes CSGGQSSYEQYF.

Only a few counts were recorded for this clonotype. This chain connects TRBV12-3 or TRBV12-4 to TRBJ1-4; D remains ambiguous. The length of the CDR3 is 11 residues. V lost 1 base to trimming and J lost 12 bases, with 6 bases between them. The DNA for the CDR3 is TGTGCCAGCAGTTTAGGGGGTCAACTGTTTTTT. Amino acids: CASSLGGQLFF.

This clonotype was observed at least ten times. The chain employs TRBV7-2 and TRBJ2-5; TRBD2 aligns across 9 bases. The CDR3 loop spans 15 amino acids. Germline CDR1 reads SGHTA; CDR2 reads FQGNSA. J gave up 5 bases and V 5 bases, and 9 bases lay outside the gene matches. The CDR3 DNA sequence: TGTGCCAGCAGCCGAAGCGGGGGGACCGGGGAGACCCAGTACTTC. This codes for CASSRSGGTGETQYF.

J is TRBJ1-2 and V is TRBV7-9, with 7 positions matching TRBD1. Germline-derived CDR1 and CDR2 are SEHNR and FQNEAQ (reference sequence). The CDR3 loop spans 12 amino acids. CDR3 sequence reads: CASQGGLDGYTF. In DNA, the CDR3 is TGTGCTTCGCAAGGGGGCCTTGATGGCTACACCTTC.

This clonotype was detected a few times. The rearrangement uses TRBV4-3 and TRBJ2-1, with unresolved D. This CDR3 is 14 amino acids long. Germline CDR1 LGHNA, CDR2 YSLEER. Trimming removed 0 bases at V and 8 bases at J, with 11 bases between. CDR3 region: CASSQDIGSDEQFF. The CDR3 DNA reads TGCGCCAGCAGCCAAGATATCGGGTCAGATGAGCAGTTCTTC.

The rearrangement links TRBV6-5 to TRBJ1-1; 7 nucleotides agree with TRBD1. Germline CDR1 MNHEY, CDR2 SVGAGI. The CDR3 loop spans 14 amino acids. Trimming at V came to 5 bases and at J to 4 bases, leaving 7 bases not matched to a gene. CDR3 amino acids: CASSQSRGVTEAFF. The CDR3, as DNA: TGTGCCAGCAGTCAAAGCAGGGGGGTCACTGAAGCTTTCTTT.